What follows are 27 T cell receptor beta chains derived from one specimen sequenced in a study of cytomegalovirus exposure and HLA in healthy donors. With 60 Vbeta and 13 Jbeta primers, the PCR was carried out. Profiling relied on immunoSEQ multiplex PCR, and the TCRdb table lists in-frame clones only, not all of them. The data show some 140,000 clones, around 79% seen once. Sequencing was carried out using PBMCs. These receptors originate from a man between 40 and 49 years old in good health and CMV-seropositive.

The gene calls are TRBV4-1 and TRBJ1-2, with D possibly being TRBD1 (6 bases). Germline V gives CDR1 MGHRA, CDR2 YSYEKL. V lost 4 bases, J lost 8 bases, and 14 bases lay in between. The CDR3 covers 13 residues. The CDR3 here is CASSPPEGVGYTF. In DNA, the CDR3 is TGCGCCAGCAGCCCGCCCGAGGGGGTCGGCTACACCTTC.

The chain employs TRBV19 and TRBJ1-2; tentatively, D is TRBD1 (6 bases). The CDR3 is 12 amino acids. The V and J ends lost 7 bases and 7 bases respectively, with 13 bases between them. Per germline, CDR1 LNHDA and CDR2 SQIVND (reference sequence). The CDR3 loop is CASNSGGSGYTF. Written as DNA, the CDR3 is TGTGCCAGTAATTCGGGGGGCTCTGGCTACACCTTC.

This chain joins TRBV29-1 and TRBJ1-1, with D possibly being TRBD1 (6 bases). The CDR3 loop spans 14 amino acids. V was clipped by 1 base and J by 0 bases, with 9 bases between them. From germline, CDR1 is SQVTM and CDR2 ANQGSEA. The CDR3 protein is CSVEAQGMNTEAFF. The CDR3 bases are TGCAGCGTTGAAGCCCAGGGGATGAACACTGAAGCTTTCTTT.

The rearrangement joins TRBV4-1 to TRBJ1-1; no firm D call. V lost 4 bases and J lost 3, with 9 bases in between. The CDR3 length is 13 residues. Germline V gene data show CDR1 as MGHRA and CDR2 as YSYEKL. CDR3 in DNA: TGCGCCAGCAGCCTTACCAGGTACACTGAAGCTTTCTTT. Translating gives CASSLTRYTEAFF.

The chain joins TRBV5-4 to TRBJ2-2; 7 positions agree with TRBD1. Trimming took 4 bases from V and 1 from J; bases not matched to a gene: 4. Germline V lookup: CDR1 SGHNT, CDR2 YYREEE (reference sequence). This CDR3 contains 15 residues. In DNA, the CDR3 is TGTGCCAGCAGCGCCCGGACAGGGAACACCGGGGAGCTGTTTTTT. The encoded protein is CASSARTGNTGELFF. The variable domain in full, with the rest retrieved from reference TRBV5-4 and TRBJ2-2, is ETGVTQSPTHLIKTRGQQVTLRCSSQSGHNTVSWYQQALGQGPQFIFQYYREEENGRGNFPPRFSGLQFPNYSSELNVNALELDDSALYLCASSARTGNTGELFFGEGSRLTVL.

In DNA form, the CDR3 reads TGTGCCAGCAGCGTTCGACTAGCGGATAGCACAGATACGCAGTATTTT. Residues: CASSVRLADSTDTQYF. This rearrangement joins TRBV9 to TRBJ2-3, with TRBD2 identical over 9 bases. V dropped 2 bases and J dropped 0; count of bases not matched to a gene: 4. CDR1 SGDLS and CDR2 YYNGEE come from the germline V gene. The CDR3 extends over 16 amino acids.

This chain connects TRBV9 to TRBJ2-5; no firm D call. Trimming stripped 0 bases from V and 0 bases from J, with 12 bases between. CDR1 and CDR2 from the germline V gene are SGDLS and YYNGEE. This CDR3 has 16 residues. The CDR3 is CASSVDMGRYQETQYF. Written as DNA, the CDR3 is TGTGCCAGCAGCGTAGATATGGGCCGGTACCAAGAGACCCAGTACTTC.

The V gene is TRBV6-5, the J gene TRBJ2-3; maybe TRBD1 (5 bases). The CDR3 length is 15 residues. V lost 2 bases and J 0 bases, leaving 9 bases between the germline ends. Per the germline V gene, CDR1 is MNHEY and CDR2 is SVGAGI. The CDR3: CASSYGGASTDTQYF. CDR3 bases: TGTGCCAGCAGTTACGGTGGGGCTAGCACAGATACGCAGTATTTT.

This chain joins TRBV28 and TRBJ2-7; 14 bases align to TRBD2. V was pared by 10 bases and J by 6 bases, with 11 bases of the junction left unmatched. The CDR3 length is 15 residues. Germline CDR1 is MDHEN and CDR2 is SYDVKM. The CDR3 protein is CATQGLAGAPTEQYF. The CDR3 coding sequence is TGTGCCACCCAGGGACTAGCGGGAGCCCCTACCGAGCAGTACTTC.

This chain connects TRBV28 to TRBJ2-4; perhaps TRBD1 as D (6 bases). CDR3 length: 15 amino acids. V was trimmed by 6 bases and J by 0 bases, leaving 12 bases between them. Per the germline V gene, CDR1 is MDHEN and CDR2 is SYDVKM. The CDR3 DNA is TGTGCCAGCAGCATCGGACAGTTAGCCAAAAACATTCAGTACTTC. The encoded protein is CASSIGQLAKNIQYF.

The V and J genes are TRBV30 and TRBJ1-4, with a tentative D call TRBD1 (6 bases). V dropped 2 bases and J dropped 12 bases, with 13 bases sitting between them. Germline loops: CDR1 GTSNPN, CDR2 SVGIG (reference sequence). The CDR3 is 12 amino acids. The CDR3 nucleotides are TGTGCCTGGAGTCAACAGGGAGAGGAACTGTTTTTT. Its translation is CAWSQQGEELFF.

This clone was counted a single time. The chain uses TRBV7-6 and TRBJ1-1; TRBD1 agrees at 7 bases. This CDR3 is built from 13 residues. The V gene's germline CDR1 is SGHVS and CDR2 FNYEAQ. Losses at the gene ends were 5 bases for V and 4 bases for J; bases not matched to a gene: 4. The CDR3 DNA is TGTGCCAGCAGCCCAGGGGGAGTCACTGAAGCTTTCTTT. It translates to CASSPGGVTEAFF.

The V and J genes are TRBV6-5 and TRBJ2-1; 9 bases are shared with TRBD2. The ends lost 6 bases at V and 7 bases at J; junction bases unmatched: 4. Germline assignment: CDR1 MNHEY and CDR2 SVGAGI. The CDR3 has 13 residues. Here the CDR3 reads CASRIAGENEQFF. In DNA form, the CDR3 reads TGTGCCAGCAGAATAGCGGGAGAGAATGAGCAGTTCTTC.

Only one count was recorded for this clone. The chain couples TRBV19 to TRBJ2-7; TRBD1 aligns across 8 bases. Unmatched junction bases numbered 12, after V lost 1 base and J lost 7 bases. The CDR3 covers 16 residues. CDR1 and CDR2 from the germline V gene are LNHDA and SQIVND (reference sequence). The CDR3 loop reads CASSIGPQGVYQEQYF. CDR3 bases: TGTGCCAGTAGTATAGGTCCACAGGGGGTCTATCAGGAGCAGTACTTC.

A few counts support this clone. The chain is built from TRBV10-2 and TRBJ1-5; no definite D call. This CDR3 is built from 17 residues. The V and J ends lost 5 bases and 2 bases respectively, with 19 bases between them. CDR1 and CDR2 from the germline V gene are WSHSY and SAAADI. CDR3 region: CASSRVEGSGGNQPQHF. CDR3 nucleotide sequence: TGCGCCAGCAGTCGGGTTGAGGGTTCGGGTGGCAATCAGCCCCAGCATTTT.

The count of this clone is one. The CDR3 is CASSHPQAANSGNTIYF. For the CDR3, the DNA is TGTGCCAGCAGCCACCCTCAGGCAGCCAACTCTGGAAACACCATATATTTT. The chain has TRBV7-9 and TRBJ1-3; D is undetermined. The CDR3 spans 17 residues. CDR1 SEHNR and CDR2 FQNEAQ come from the germline V gene (reference sequence). V lost 5 bases to trimming and J lost 0 bases, with 17 bases between them.

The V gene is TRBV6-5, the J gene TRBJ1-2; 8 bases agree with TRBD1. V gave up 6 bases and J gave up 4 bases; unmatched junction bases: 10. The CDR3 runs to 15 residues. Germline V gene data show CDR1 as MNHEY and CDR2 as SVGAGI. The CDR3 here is CASSWGQVPAYGYTF. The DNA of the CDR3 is TGTGCCAGCAGCTGGGGACAGGTACCGGCCTATGGCTACACCTTC.

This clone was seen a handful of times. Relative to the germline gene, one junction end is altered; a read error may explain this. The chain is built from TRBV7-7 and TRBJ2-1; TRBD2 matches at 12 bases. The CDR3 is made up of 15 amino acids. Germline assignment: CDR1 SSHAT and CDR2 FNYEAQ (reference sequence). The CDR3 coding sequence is TGTGCTAGCAGCCGACTAGCGGGAGTACCCCATGAGCAGTTCTTC. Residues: CASSRLAGVPHEQFF.

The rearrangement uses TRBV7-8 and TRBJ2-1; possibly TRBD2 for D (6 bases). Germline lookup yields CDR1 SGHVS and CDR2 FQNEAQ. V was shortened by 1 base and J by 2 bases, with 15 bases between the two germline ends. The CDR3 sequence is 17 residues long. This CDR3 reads CASSLVSVASAYNEQFF. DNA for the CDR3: TGTGCCAGCAGCTTAGTATCCGTGGCTAGCGCCTACAATGAGCAGTTCTTC.

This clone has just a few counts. This CDR3 reads CASSLLTGEDYGYTF. DNA for the CDR3: TGTGCCAGCAGCCTGCTTACAGGGGAGGACTATGGCTACACCTTC. The V gene is TRBV28, the J gene TRBJ1-2; 7 bases align to TRBD1. The J segment lost 3 bases and the V segment lost 6 bases, leaving 10 bases of the junction unmatched. CDR3 length: 15 amino acids. CDR1 MDHEN and CDR2 SYDVKM come from the germline V gene.

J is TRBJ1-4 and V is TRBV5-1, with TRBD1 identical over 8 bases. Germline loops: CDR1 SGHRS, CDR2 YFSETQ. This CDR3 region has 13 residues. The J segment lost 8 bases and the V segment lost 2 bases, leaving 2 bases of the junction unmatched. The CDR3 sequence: CASSFGTGEKLFF. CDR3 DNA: TGCGCCAGCAGCTTCGGGACAGGAGAAAAACTGTTTTTT. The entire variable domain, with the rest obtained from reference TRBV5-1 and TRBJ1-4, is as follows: KAGVTQTPRYLIKTRGQQVTLSCSPISGHRSVSWYQQTPGQGLQFLFEYFSETQRNKGNFPGRFSGRQFSNSRSEMNVSTLELGDSALYLCASSFGTGEKLFFGSGTQLSVL.

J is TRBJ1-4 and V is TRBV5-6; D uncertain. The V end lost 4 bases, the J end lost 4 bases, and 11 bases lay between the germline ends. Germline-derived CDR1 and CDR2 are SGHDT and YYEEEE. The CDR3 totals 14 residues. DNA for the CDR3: TGTGCCAGCAGCGTCCAGAGGCTTAATGAAAAACTGTTTTTT. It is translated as CASSVQRLNEKLFF. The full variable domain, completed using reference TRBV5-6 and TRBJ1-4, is DAGVTQSPTHLIKTRGQQVTLRCSPKSGHDTVSWYQQALGQGPQFIFQYYEEEERQRGNFPDRFSGHQFPNYSSELNVNALLLGDSALYLCASSVQRLNEKLFFGSGTQLSVL.

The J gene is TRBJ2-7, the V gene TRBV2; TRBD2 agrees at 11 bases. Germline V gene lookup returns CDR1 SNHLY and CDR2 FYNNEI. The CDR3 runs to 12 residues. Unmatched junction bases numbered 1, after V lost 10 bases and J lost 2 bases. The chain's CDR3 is CATTSGAYEQYF. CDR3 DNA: TGTGCCACGACTAGCGGGGCCTACGAGCAGTACTTC.

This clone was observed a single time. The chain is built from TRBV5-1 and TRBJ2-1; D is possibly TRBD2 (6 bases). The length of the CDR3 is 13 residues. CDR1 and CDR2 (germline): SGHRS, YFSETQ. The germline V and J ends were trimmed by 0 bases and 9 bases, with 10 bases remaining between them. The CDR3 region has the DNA TGCGCCAGCAGCTTGGGACTAGTTACTGAGCAGTTCTTC. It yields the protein CASSLGLVTEQFF. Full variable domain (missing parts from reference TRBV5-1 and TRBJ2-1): KAGVTQTPRYLIKTRGQQVTLSCSPISGHRSVSWYQQTPGQGLQFLFEYFSETQRNKGNFPGRFSGRQFSNSRSEMNVSTLELGDSALYLCASSLGLVTEQFFGPGTRLTVL.

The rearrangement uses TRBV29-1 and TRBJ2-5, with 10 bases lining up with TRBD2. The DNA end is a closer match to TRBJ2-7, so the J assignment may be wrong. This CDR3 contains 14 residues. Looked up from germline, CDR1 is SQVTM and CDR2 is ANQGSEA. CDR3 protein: CSVDSGRAKYEQYF. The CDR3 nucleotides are TGCAGCGTTGACAGCGGGAGGGCCAAGTACGAGCAGTACTTC.

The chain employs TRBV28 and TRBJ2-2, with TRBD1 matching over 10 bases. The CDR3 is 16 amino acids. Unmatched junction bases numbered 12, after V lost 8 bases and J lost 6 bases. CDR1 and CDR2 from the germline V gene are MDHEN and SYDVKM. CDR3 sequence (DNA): TGTGCCAGCGCCAATCCGGGACAGGGGTTTGCCGGGGAGCTGTTTTTT. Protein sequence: CASANPGQGFAGELFF.

CDR3 loop: CASSLDPAGTLPQHF. Written as DNA, the CDR3 is TGTGCCAGCAGCTTAGACCCGGCAGGGACTCTCCCCCAGCATTTT. The chain joins TRBV7-8 to TRBJ1-5; TRBD1 might be the D (5 bases). Germline assignment: CDR1 SGHVS and CDR2 FQNEAQ. Trimming took 1 base from V and 10 from J, leaving 17 bases between them. The CDR3 consists of 15 residues. Using reference TRBV7-8 and TRBJ1-5 for the parts outside the CDR3, the full variable domain is GAGVSQSPRYKVAKRGQDVALRCDPISGHVSLFWYQQALGQGPEFLTYFQNEAQLDKSGLPSDRFFAERPEGSVSTLKIQRTQQEDSAVYLCASSLDPAGTLPQHFGDGTRLSIL.